This T cell receptor beta chain was captured in a study of OX40 agonist ivuxolimab in advanced cancers. On the study more broadly: The patients got ivuxolimab, which is an agonistic anti-OX40 (CD134) antibody. Partial responses were observed in three patients, of whom one had hepatocellular carcinoma and two had cutaneous melanoma.

Only in-frame clones appear in the TCRdb table, and some are missing; sequencing was by immunoSEQ multiplex PCR. The table has over 95,000 clones, more than 95% seen once. Findings of the study overall: At 0.1 to 3.0 mg/kg, CD4+ and CD8+ blood T cells expanded clonally by week 6.

A note on this clone: Its antigen is not known. Other DNA sequences in the sample encode the same CDR3.

Trimming stripped 4 bases from V and 7 bases from J, with 11 bases between. This CDR3 is built from 13 residues. Germline V gene lookup returns CDR1 LGHNA and CDR2 YNFKEQ. This TCR was sampled from an adult with an advanced solid tumor such as melanoma, head and neck, liver or kidney cancer. This chain connects TRBV4-2 to TRBJ2-1; D remains unclear. The sample consisted of CD4+ or CD8+ T cells sorted from blood, taken in a trial of the OX40 agonist ivuxolimab. The CDR3 loop reads CASSPQPDNEQFF. In DNA, the CDR3 is TGTGCCAGCAGCCCTCAGCCTGATAATGAGCAGTTCTTC.